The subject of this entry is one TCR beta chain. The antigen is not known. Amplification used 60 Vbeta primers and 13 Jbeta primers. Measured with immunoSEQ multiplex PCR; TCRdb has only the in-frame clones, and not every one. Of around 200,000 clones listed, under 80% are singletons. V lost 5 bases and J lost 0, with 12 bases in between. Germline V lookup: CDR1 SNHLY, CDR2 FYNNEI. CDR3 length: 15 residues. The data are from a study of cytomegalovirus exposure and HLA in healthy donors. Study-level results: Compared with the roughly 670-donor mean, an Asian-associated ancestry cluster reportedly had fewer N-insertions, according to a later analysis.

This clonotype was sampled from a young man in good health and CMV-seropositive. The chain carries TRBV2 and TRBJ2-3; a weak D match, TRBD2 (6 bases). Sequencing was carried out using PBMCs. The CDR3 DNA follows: TGTGCCAGCAGTACCCGCGGGGAGAGCACAGATACGCAGTATTTT. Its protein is CASSTRGESTDTQYF. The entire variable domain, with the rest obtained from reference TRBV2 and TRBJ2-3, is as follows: EPEVTQTPSHQVTQMGQEVILRCVPISNHLYFYWYRQILGQKVEFLVSFYNNEISEKSEIFDDQFSVERPDGSNFTLKIRSTKLEDSAMYFCASSTRGESTDTQYFGPGTRLTVL.